The 18 T cell receptor beta chains presented below share a single source sample, sequenced in a study of blood T cell repertoires in COVID-19. The protocol was immunoSEQ multiplex PCR, while the TCRdb copy is restricted to in-frame clones and leaves out a portion. The profile shows 200,000 or so clones, about nine tenths of them singletons. The sequenced sample consisted of PBMCs or T cells enriched from blood (not recorded which). The source is a man younger than 40 in a cohort exposed to, infected with or recovered from COVID-19 (not recorded which).

The V and J genes are TRBV7-2 and TRBJ2-1; tentative D call: TRBD1 (5 bases). The germline V gene encodes CDR1 SGHTA and CDR2 FQGNSA. Deletions cut 1 base from V and 7 bases from J, with 11 bases between. The CDR3 runs 14 residues. DNA of the CDR3: TGTGCCAGCAGCTTAGAGCCAGGGTCGAATGAGCAGTTCTTC. Protein: CASSLEPGSNEQFF.

The chain uses TRBV19 and TRBJ1-1; D unresolved. Germline V CDR1 and CDR2: LNHDA, SQIVND (reference sequence). The CDR3 extends over 13 amino acids. Trimming removed 5 bases at V and 1 base at J, with 8 bases between. The chain's CDR3 is CASSVPGNTEAFF. CDR3 nucleotide sequence: TGTGCCAGTAGTGTTCCGGGGAACACTGAAGCTTTCTTT.

The V and J genes are TRBV28 and TRBJ1-4; D call uncertain. Germline V gene lookup returns CDR1 MDHEN and CDR2 SYDVKM. V lost 2 bases to trimming and J lost 3 bases, with 4 bases between them. The CDR3 length is 13 residues. DNA for the CDR3: TGTGCCAGCAGTTTACCGTCTAATGAAAAACTGTTTTTT. Encoded protein: CASSLPSNEKLFF.

The V and J genes are TRBV11-1 and TRBJ1-2; D unresolved. This CDR3 spans 14 amino acids. Germline V gives CDR1 SGHAT, CDR2 FQDESV (reference sequence). V was clipped by 5 bases and J by 4 bases, with 14 bases between them. This CDR3 is CASSQRERSYGYTF. For the CDR3, the DNA is TGTGCCAGCAGCCAACGAGAGCGTAGCTATGGCTACACCTTC.

The genes are TRBV19 and TRBJ2-3; D perhaps matches TRBD2 (5 bases). V lost 3 bases to trimming and J lost 0 bases, with 10 bases between them. Per the germline V gene, CDR1 is LNHDA and CDR2 is SQIVND (reference sequence). The CDR3 consists of 15 residues. In DNA form, the CDR3 reads TGTGCCAGTAGTATGGACGGACTTAGCACAGATACGCAGTATTTT. It encodes CASSMDGLSTDTQYF. The complete variable domain, with remaining parts taken from reference TRBV19 and TRBJ2-3, reads DGGITQSPKYLFRKEGQNVTLSCEQNLNHDAMYWYRQDPGQGLRLIYYSQIVNDFQKGDIAEGYSVSREKKESFPLTVTSAQKNPTAFYLCASSMDGLSTDTQYFGPGTRLTVL.

V gene TRBV6-6 combines with J gene TRBJ1-1; D gene unclear. Germline CDR1 reads MNHNY; CDR2 reads SVGAGI (reference sequence). The CDR3 covers 13 residues. Trimming pared 5 bases from V and 5 bases from J, leaving 12 bases between. The CDR3, as DNA: TGTGCCAGCAGTCTCCGGAGCGAGACTGAAGCTTTCTTT. Its translation is CASSLRSETEAFF.

At least ten counts were recorded for this clone. The chain carries TRBV5-5 and TRBJ1-2; TRBD1 aligns across 10 bases. This CDR3 is 16 amino acids long. Trimming removed 2 bases from V and 4 bases from J; junction bases left unmatched: 8. The germline V gene has CDR1 SGHKS and CDR2 YYEKEE (reference sequence). CDR3 sequence reads: CASSLYGTGDAYGYTF. As DNA, the CDR3 is TGTGCCAGCAGCTTATACGGGACAGGGGACGCCTATGGCTACACCTTC. Full variable domain (remainder filled in from reference TRBV5-5 and TRBJ1-2): DAGVTQSPTHLIKTRGQQVTLRCSPISGHKSVSWYQQVLGQGPQFIFQYYEKEERGRGNFPDRFSARQFPNYSSELNVNALLLGDSALYLCASSLYGTGDAYGYTFGSGTRLTVV.

The rearrangement joins TRBV29-1 to TRBJ1-1, with 10 bases fitting TRBD1. From germline, CDR1 is SQVTM and CDR2 ANQGSEA. The CDR3 covers 15 residues. J lost 3 bases, V lost 6 bases, and 10 bases had no gene match. The CDR3 is CSVNGQGVRDTEAFF. In nucleotides, the CDR3 is TGCAGCGTCAACGGACAGGGGGTTCGGGACACTGAAGCTTTCTTT.

The chain carries TRBV11-1 and TRBJ2-2; no firm D call. V dropped 6 bases and J dropped 5 bases, with 16 bases sitting between them. The CDR3 covers 15 residues. Germline V CDR1 and CDR2: SGHAT, FQDESV (reference sequence). The CDR3 DNA reads TGTGCCAGCAGTTCTTCCGTCTCGGTGACCGGGGAGCTGTTTTTT. This gives the protein CASSSSVSVTGELFF.

This chain's CDR3 is CASSLGSGVVYNEQFF. CDR3 coding DNA: TGTGCCAGCAGTTTAGGATCGGGAGTTGTCTACAATGAGCAGTTCTTC. The J gene is TRBJ2-1, the V gene TRBV27; a possible D gene is TRBD2 (6 bases). V lost 2 bases, J lost 3 bases, and 14 bases lay in between. This CDR3 has 16 amino acids. CDR1 and CDR2 from the germline V gene are MNHEY and SMNVEV (reference sequence).

The gene calls are TRBV7-6 and TRBJ1-3, with D unresolved. The CDR3 contains 16 residues. The germline gives CDR1 SGHVS, CDR2 FNYEAQ. The V and J ends lost 1 base and 0 bases respectively, with 10 bases between them. CDR3: CASSLGGMSSGNTIYF. The CDR3, as DNA: TGTGCCAGCAGCTTAGGAGGCATGAGCTCTGGAAACACCATATATTTT.

On this clone itself: Relative to the germline gene, one junction end is altered; a read error may explain this. The chain recombines TRBV6-1 with TRBJ1-5; the D gene is possibly TRBD1 (5 bases). Per the germline V gene, CDR1 is MNHNS and CDR2 is SASEGT. The CDR3 is 14 amino acids. The CDR3 DNA follows: TGTGCCAGCAGCGAAGAGAAAGGGGTACTGTCCCAGCATTTT. Protein: CASSEEKGVLSQHF.

The rearrangement links TRBV19 to TRBJ1-3, with TRBD1 matching 9 bases. V was pared by 7 bases and J by 4 bases, with 5 bases of the junction left unmatched. CDR3 length: 14 residues. CDR1 is LNHDA, CDR2 SQIVND, per germline (reference sequence). The chain's CDR3 is CASTDRGTGNTIYF. The DNA for the CDR3 is TGTGCCAGTACCGACAGGGGGACGGGAAACACCATATATTTT. The full variable domain, completed using reference TRBV19 and TRBJ1-3, is DGGITQSPKYLFRKEGQNVTLSCEQNLNHDAMYWYRQDPGQGLRLIYYSQIVNDFQKGDIAEGYSVSREKKESFPLTVTSAQKNPTAFYLCASTDRGTGNTIYFGEGSWLTVV.

CDR3: CATPLTGEDEQFF. The CDR3 DNA follows: TGCGCCACTCCCCTGACAGGGGAGGATGAGCAGTTCTTC. The rearrangement uses TRBV10-1 and TRBJ2-1; 8 bases map to TRBD1. CDR1 WNHNN and CDR2 SYGVQD come from the germline V gene (reference sequence). This CDR3 comprises 13 residues. The ends lost 10 bases at V and 8 bases at J; junction bases unmatched: 10.

The genes are TRBV18 and TRBJ2-3; 11 positions match TRBD1. CDR3 size: 15 residues. CDR1 KGHSH and CDR2 LQKENI come from the germline V gene. V dropped 3 bases and J dropped 5; count of bases not matched to a gene: 4. The CDR3 DNA reads TGTGCCAGCTCACCGGACAGGGGGCGTCAAGATACGCAGTATTTT. Encoded protein: CASSPDRGRQDTQYF.

The CDR3, as DNA: TGTGCCAGCACGATGGCTAGCGGGAGTCTCACCGGGGAGCTGTTTTTT. Encoded protein: CASTMASGSLTGELFF. The genes are TRBV27 and TRBJ2-2, with 10 bases lining up with TRBD2. V gave up 7 bases and J gave up 4 bases; unmatched junction bases: 9. The CDR3 loop spans 16 amino acids. From germline, CDR1 is MNHEY and CDR2 SMNVEV (reference sequence).

The rearrangement links TRBV24-1 to TRBJ2-5; 10 bases align to TRBD1. The CDR3 covers 16 residues. Per germline, CDR1 KGHDR and CDR2 SFDVKD. Unmatched junction bases numbered 5, after V lost 3 bases and J lost 2 bases. CDR3 residues: CATSDPGTGAQETQYF. The CDR3 coding sequence is TGTGCCACCAGTGATCCCGGGACAGGGGCACAAGAGACCCAGTACTTC.

For the CDR3, the DNA is TGTGCCAGCGGCAGATTGAACACTGAAGCTTTCTTT. This translates into CASGRLNTEAFF. This chain connects TRBV6-5 to TRBJ1-1; no firm D call. Trimming pared 8 bases from V and 0 bases from J, leaving 7 bases between. The CDR3 consists of 12 residues. Germline lookup yields CDR1 MNHEY and CDR2 SVGAGI.